The next 20 T cell receptor beta chains were all read from a single sample in a study of T cells in narcolepsy. Measured with immunoSEQ multiplex PCR; TCRdb has only the in-frame clones, and not every one. The sample lists fewer than 30,000 clones, roughly 80% seen once, with approximately 0.69% in the top ten. What was sequenced was CD45RA- memory CD4+ T cells from PBMCs. These receptors were obtained from a human donor with narcolepsy.

The CDR3 region has the DNA TGTGCCAGCAGCAAAGGTCGGGGAAGCTATGGCTACACCTTC. Protein sequence: CASSKGRGSYGYTF. The rearrangement links TRBV21-1 to TRBJ1-2. TRBV21-1 is a documented pseudogene. The CDR3 spans 14 residues.

This chain uses TRBV5-5 with TRBJ2-7; D uncertain. Trimming stripped 6 bases from V and 3 bases from J, with 13 bases between. CDR1 is SGHKS, CDR2 YYEKEE, per germline (reference sequence). The CDR3 runs 13 residues. The CDR3 sequence: CASTRPGSYEQYF. In DNA form, the CDR3 reads TGTGCCAGCACCAGGCCCGGTAGCTACGAGCAGTACTTC.

The chain carries TRBV28 and TRBJ2-5; D is unclear. Germline values: CDR1 MDHEN, CDR2 SYDVKM. Trimming removed 8 bases at V and 2 bases at J, with 9 bases between. The CDR3 sequence is 12 residues long. CDR3 sequence reads: CASGKPQETQYF. DNA of the CDR3: TGTGCCAGCGGTAAGCCACAAGAGACCCAGTACTTC.

The chain employs TRBV6-5 and TRBJ1-3, with 12 bases fitting TRBD1. The CDR3 is 15 amino acids. Germline V lookup: CDR1 MNHEY, CDR2 SVGAGI. J was trimmed by 2 bases and V by 6 bases; bases with no gene match: 2. CDR3 sequence: CASRGQGAAGNTIYF. In DNA, the CDR3 is TGTGCCAGCAGGGGACAGGGGGCTGCTGGAAACACCATATATTTT.

In the case of this clone: Sequence at one end of the junction differs from germline and may be a read error. Other nucleotide sequences from this sample produce the same CDR3. The rearrangement uses TRBV7-2 and TRBJ2-3; TRBD1 is a possible D gene (5 bases). Germline CDR1 SGHTA, CDR2 FQGNSA. The CDR3 totals 15 residues. CDR3 sequence reads: CASSVQGSGTDTQYF. In nucleotides, the CDR3 is TGTGCCAGCAGCGTTCAGGGTTCTGGCACAGATACACAGTATTTT.

CDR3 nucleotide sequence: TGTGCCAGCAGCGCCCAGACAGGGAATCAGCCCCAGCATTTT. It is translated as CASSAQTGNQPQHF. V is TRBV7-9 and J is TRBJ1-5; 7 bases line up with TRBD1. Unmatched junction bases numbered 5, after V lost 5 bases and J lost 4 bases. Germline loops: CDR1 SEHNR, CDR2 FQNEAQ (reference sequence). CDR3 size: 14 residues.

The chain employs TRBV5-5 and TRBJ1-2; tentative D call: TRBD1 (6 bases). V lost 3 bases, J lost 7 bases, and 19 bases lay in between. Germline assignment: CDR1 SGHKS and CDR2 YYEKEE (reference sequence). CDR3 length equals 15 residues. CDR3 residues: CASSYGPRDTSGYTF. The CDR3 DNA sequence: TGTGCCAGCAGCTACGGACCCCGGGACACGAGTGGCTACACCTTC.

The V call is TRBV5-1, the J call TRBJ2-3; TRBD2 might be the D (5 bases). This CDR3 contains 17 residues. Germline CDR1 and CDR2: SGHRS and YFSETQ. Trimming pared 4 bases from V and 1 base from J, leaving 19 bases between. The CDR3: CASSPLSVAGGTDTQYF. The CDR3 DNA is TGCGCCAGCAGCCCCCTTTCTGTGGCGGGCGGCACAGATACGCAGTATTTT. Complete variable domain (other parts from reference TRBV5-1 and TRBJ2-3): KAGVTQTPRYLIKTRGQQVTLSCSPISGHRSVSWYQQTPGQGLQFLFEYFSETQRNKGNFPGRFSGRQFSNSRSEMNVSTLELGDSALYLCASSPLSVAGGTDTQYFGPGTRLTVL.

The rearrangement links TRBV29-1 to TRBJ1-2; 12 nucleotides align to TRBD1. The CDR3 is 17 residues long. V shed 4 bases and J 8 bases; nucleotides not matched to a gene: 17. Germline CDR1 reads SQVTM; CDR2 reads ANQGSEA. The chain's CDR3 is CSVAVIRDRGLVRGYTF. For the CDR3, the DNA is TGCAGCGTTGCAGTTATCCGGGACAGGGGGCTTGTGAGAGGCTACACCTTC.

The chain has TRBV6-1 and TRBJ2-5; D unclear. V was pared by 2 bases and J by 5 bases, with 15 bases between. The CDR3 sequence is 15 residues long. Germline V gene lookup returns CDR1 MNHNS and CDR2 SASEGT. CDR3 residues: CASSESNGQYETQYF. The CDR3 region has the DNA TGTGCCAGCAGTGAAAGTAATGGGCAGTATGAGACCCAGTACTTC.

The V and J genes are TRBV7-6 and TRBJ2-2, with 9 positions matching TRBD2. The germline V gene has CDR1 SGHVS and CDR2 FNYEAQ. The CDR3 loop spans 20 amino acids. Trimming removed 3 bases from V and 2 bases from J; junction bases left unmatched: 16. The CDR3 bases are TGTGCCAGCAGCTTTGACCCAGGACTAGCGCAACTTAAAAACACCGGGGAGCTGTTTTTT. Translated, it gives CASSFDPGLAQLKNTGELFF.

The V and J genes are TRBV5-1 and TRBJ2-5, with 11 bases lining up with TRBD1. This CDR3 is 16 amino acids long. CDR1 and CDR2 (germline): SGHRS, YFSETQ. V lost 4 bases to trimming and J lost 5 bases; unmatched junction nucleotides: 10. CDR3 coding DNA: TGCGCCAGCAGCCCTGGACAGGGGGCTTTTGTCGAGACCCAGTACTTC. Residues: CASSPGQGAFVETQYF. The complete variable domain, with remaining parts taken from reference TRBV5-1 and TRBJ2-5, reads KAGVTQTPRYLIKTRGQQVTLSCSPISGHRSVSWYQQTPGQGLQFLFEYFSETQRNKGNFPGRFSGRQFSNSRSEMNVSTLELGDSALYLCASSPGQGAFVETQYFGPGTRLLVL.

This chain joins TRBV7-2 and TRBJ2-7; TRBD2 matches at 8 bases. This CDR3 is 15 amino acids long. Losses at the gene ends were 3 bases for V and 4 bases for J; bases not matched to a gene: 8. The germline gives CDR1 SGHTA, CDR2 FQGNSA. CDR3 residues: CASSLGNSGTYEQYF. CDR3 coding DNA: TGTGCCAGCAGCTTGGGAAATAGCGGGACTTACGAGCAGTACTTC.

The rearrangement links TRBV6-6 to TRBJ2-7, with D possibly being TRBD2 (6 bases). The germline V and J ends were trimmed by 6 bases and 6 bases, with 9 bases remaining between them. Germline V gene sequence: CDR1 MNHNY, CDR2 SVGAGI (reference sequence). The CDR3 has 11 residues. CDR3 residues: CASRFSGEQYF. CDR3 nucleotide sequence: TGTGCCAGCAGGTTTAGCGGCGAGCAGTACTTC.

The chain uses TRBV9 and TRBJ1-6; 7 bases line up with TRBD1. Trimming at V came to 3 bases and at J to 11 bases, leaving 8 bases not matched to a gene. From germline, CDR1 is SGDLS and CDR2 YYNGEE. The CDR3 totals 14 residues. This chain's CDR3 is CASSAKTGQAPLHF. CDR3 in DNA: TGTGCCAGCAGCGCAAAGACAGGGCAGGCACCCCTCCACTTT.

In its sample, this clone was seen once. The rearrangement joins TRBV5-5 to TRBJ1-5; a weak D match, TRBD1 (5 bases). CDR1 and CDR2 from the germline V gene are SGHKS and YYEKEE (reference sequence). Trimming shortened V by 3 bases and J by 1 base, and 11 bases separated the two germline ends. The CDR3 has 15 amino acids. Written as DNA, the CDR3 is TGTGCCAGCAGCTGGTCCCGGGACAGCAATCAGCCCCAGCATTTT. Its protein product is CASSWSRDSNQPQHF.

This clone came up once. V is TRBV7-9 and J is TRBJ2-7, with a possible D match to TRBD2 (5 bases). CDR3 size: 11 residues. Per germline, CDR1 SEHNR and CDR2 FQNEAQ (reference sequence). Trimming left V 1 base short and J 11 bases short, with 9 bases between. DNA of the CDR3: TGTGCCAGCAGCTTAGAAGCGCGGGAGTACTTC. Protein sequence: CASSLEAREYF.

This chain connects TRBV7-3 to TRBJ2-2, with 7 bases lining up with TRBD2. V was pared by 5 bases and J by 6 bases, with 6 bases of the junction left unmatched. Germline V gene lookup returns CDR1 SGHTA and CDR2 FQGTGA. The CDR3 contains 14 residues. The CDR3 DNA sequence: TGTGCCAGCAGCAGAAGCGGGGCTTCCGGGGAGCTGTTTTTT. Residues: CASSRSGASGELFF.

V gene TRBV5-1 combines with J gene TRBJ2-1, with 7 bases lining up with TRBD1. The CDR3 contains 14 residues. With V trimmed by 0 bases and J by 8 bases, 5 bases remained unmatched. Germline CDR1 is SGHRS and CDR2 is YFSETQ. The CDR3 DNA reads as TGCGCCAGCAGCTTGGAGGGGGCGCGGGATGAGCAGTTCTTC. The encoded protein is CASSLEGARDEQFF.

This chain links TRBV6-1 with TRBJ1-6; tentatively, D is TRBD1 (5 bases). This CDR3 region has 13 residues. Germline V gene data show CDR1 as MNHNS and CDR2 as SASEGT. Trimming left V 6 bases short and J 6 bases short, with 9 bases between. CDR3 in DNA: TGTGCCAGCAGAGACAGACCTAATTCACCCCTCCACTTT. This encodes CASRDRPNSPLHF.